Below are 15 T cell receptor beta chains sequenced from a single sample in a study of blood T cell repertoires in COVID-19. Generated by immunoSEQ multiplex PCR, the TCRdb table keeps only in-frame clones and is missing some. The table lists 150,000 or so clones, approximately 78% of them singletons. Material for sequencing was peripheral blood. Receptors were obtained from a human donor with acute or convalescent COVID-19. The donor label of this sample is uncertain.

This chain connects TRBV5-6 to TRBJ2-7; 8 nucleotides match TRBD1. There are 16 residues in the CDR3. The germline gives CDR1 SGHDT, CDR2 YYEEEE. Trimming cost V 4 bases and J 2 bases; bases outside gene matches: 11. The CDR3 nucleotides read TGTGCCAGCAGCCCGACAGGGGCCCGGCGACCCTACGAGCAGTACTTC. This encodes CASSPTGARRPYEQYF.

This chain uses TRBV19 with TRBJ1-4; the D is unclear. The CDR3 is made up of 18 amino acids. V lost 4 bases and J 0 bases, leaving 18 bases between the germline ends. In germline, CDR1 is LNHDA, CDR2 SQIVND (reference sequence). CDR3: CASSTATALNPTNEKLFF. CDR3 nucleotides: TGTGCCAGTAGTACAGCAACAGCCTTGAATCCAACTAATGAAAAACTGTTTTTT.

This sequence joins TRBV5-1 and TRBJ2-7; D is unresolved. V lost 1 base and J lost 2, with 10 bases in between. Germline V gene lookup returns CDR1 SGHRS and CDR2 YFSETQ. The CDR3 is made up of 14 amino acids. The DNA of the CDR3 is TGCGCCAGCAGCTTGAGCCCTGGTACCTACGAGCAGTACTTC. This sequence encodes CASSLSPGTYEQYF.

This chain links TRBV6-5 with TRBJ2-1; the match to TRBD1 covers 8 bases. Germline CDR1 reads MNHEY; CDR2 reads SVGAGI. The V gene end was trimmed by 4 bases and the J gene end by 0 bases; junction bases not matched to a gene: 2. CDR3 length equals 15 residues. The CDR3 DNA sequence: TGTGCCAGCAGTTTACAGGGGGTCTCCTACAATGAGCAGTTCTTC. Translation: CASSLQGVSYNEQFF.

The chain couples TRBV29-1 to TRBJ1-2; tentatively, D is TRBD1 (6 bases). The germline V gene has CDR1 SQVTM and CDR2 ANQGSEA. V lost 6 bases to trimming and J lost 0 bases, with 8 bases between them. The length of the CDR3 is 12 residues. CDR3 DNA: TGCAGCGTGGGGGACACTAACTATGGCTACACCTTC. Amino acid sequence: CSVGDTNYGYTF.

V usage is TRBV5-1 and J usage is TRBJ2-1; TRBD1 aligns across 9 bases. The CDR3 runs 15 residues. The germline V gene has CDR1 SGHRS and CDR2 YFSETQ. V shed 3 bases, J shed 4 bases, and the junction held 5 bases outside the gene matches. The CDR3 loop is CASSSTGGDYNEQFF. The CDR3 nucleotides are TGCGCCAGCAGCTCGACAGGGGGAGATTACAATGAGCAGTTCTTC.

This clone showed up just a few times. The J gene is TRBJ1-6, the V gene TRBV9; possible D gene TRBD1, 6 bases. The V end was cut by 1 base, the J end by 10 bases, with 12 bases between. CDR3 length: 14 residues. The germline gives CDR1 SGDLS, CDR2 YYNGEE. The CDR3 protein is CASSVSGGRSPLHF. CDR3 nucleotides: TGTGCCAGCAGCGTATCGGGGGGCAGGTCACCCCTCCACTTT.

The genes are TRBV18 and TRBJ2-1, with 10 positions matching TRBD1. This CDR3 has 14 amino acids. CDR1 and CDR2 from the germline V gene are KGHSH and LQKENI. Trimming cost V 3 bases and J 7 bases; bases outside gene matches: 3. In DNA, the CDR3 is TGTGCCAGCTCACCGGACAGGGGGTGGAATGAGCAGTTCTTC. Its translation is CASSPDRGWNEQFF.

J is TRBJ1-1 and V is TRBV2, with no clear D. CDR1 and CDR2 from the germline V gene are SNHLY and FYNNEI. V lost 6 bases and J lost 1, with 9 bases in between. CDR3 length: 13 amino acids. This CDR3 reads CASSAEGNTEAFF. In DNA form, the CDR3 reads TGTGCCAGCAGCGCCGAGGGGAACACTGAAGCTTTCTTT.

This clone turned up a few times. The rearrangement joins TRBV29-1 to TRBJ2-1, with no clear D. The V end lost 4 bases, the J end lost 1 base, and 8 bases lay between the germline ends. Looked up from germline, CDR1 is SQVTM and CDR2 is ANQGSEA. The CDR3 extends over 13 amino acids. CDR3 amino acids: CSVVGLSYNEQFF. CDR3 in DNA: TGCAGCGTTGTTGGGCTTTCCTACAATGAGCAGTTCTTC.

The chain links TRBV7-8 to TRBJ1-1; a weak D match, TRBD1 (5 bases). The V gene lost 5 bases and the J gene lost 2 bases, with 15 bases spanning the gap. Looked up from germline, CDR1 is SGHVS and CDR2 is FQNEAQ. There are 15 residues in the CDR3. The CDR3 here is CASSPNGGVNTEAFF. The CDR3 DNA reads TGTGCCAGCAGCCCTAATGGGGGGGTTAACACTGAAGCTTTCTTT.

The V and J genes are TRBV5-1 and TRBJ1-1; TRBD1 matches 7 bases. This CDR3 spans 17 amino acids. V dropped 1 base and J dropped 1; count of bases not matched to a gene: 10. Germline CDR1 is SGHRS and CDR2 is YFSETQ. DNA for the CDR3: TGCGCCAGCAGCTTGAGGGTTCAGGGGGGCAGGAACACTGAAGCTTTCTTT. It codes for CASSLRVQGGRNTEAFF.

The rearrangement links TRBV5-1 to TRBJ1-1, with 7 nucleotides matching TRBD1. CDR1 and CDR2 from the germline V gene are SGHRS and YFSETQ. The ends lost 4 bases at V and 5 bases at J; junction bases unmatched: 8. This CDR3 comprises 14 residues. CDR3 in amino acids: CASSIDRARTEAFF. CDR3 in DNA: TGCGCCAGCAGCATCGACAGGGCGCGGACTGAAGCTTTCTTT.

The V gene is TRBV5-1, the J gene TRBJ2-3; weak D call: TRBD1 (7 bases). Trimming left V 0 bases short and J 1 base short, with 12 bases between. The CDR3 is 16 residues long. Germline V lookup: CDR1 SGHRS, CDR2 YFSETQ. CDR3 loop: CASSLDGGGRTDTQYF. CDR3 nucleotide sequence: TGCGCCAGCAGCTTGGATGGAGGGGGCCGCACAGATACGCAGTATTTT.

Written as DNA, the CDR3 is TGCGCCAGCAGCTCAGTAAGAACCGGGACAGGGTTTACGAGCTCCTACAATGAGCAGTTCTTC. It translates to CASSSVRTGTGFTSSYNEQFF. The genes are TRBV4-1 and TRBJ2-1; 9 bases fit TRBD1. The CDR3 runs to 21 residues. From germline, CDR1 is MGHRA and CDR2 YSYEKL. V shed 5 bases, J shed 0 bases, and the junction held 20 bases outside the gene matches.